This T cell receptor beta chain was identified in a study of T cells expressing NK-cell markers. TCRdb re-called the 5' RACE reads and shows each CDR3 protein once, DNA omitted. The sample includes about 160,000 distinct CDR3 sequences. Overall study results and limits: Several donors likewise had their CD3+CD56-NKG2C+ fraction led by these clonotypes.

This CDR3 comprises 15 residues. Germline V gives CDR1 KGHSH, CDR2 LQKENI. In regard to this clonotype: Its cognate antigen is unknown.

The chain joins TRBV18 to TRBJ2-5; checking the TCRdb D call of TRBD1 is not possible without DNA. This receptor was taken from a woman between 18 and 75 years old in good health. The sequencing sample was made of blood T cells: a sorted CD56 or NKG2C T cell subset, CD4+ or CD8+ T cells, or bulk PBMC T cells (not recorded which). The CDR3 spells CASSTTGGSRWAQYF.